This T cell receptor (beta chain) derives from a study of metastatic and nonmetastatic thyroid tumors. Whole-study context: Both malignant and benign thyroid patients supplied peripheral blood and tumor or nodule tissue samples, across which the repertoires of these patients were then compared. Whole-study results and caveats: It was reported that TCR beta diversity was significantly higher in malignant thyroid tumors than benign nodules, in blood and tumor.

The CDR3 consists of 16 residues. Germline V lookup: CDR1 SGHAT, CDR2 FQNNGV. With V trimmed by 2 bases and J by 0 bases, 4 bases remained unmatched. The entire patient cohort was treatment-naive prior to thyroid surgery. TCRdb re-processed the PCR reads through MiXCR. The repertoire consists of over 20,000 clones, with over 25% occurring once and the leading ten covering 11% to 15%. This clone came up once. Its cognate antigen is unknown. The origin of this receptor is a male donor with papillary thyroid cancer or a benign thyroid nodule (not recorded which). Some clones in this sample may be carry-over from other donors' samples. Material: tumor tissue. V gene TRBV11-2 combines with J gene TRBJ2-3; TRBD2 matches at 8 bases. In DNA form, the CDR3 reads TGTGCCAGCAGCTTAAATAGCGGGACGAGCACAGATACGCAGTATTTT. Translated: CASSLNSGTSTDTQYF.